This TCR beta chain was observed in a study of CD8+ T cells in alopecia areata. cDNA serving as the sequencing template came from extracted, reverse transcribed RNA. Profiling relied on immunoSEQ multiplex PCR, and the TCRdb table lists in-frame clones only, not all of them. The sample shows roughly 250,000 clones, around 67% of them seen only once. Sequences were derived from CD4+ T cells sorted from blood, sampled at week 0. This TCR came from a human donor with alopecia areata.

CDR3 coding DNA: TGCGCCAGCAGCTCGATAGGGGATGGCTACACCTTC. It is translated as CASSSIGDGYTF. The chain is built from TRBV5-1 and TRBJ1-2; D may be TRBD1 (5 bases). Germline assignment: CDR1 SGHRS and CDR2 YFSETQ. This CDR3 is built from 12 residues. V gave up 3 bases and J gave up 6 bases, with 9 bases separating them.